Listed below are T cell receptor beta chains from one sample, sequenced in a study of blood T cell repertoires in COVID-19. The repertoire was sequenced with immunoSEQ multiplex PCR; TCRdb's copy has only in-frame clones and lacks some. Of 270,000 or so clones listed, about 89% were seen once; the top ten hold roughly 0.92%. The specimen was peripheral blood. These receptors originate from a woman aged 40 to 50 who had recovered from COVID-19. Each CDR3 is given without its conserved first and last residue. The D gene is left open where the match is weak.

D	V	CDR3
.	TRBV7-9	ASSQANEQF
.	TRBV21-1	ASSKGAGGPHREQF
.	TRBV28	ASRGHRAAETQY
.	TRBV11-2	ASRSGQTYEQY
TRBD2	TRBV7-9	ASSLGTSGIGSPDTQY
.	TRBV27	ASSPPGTANNEQF
.	TRBV7-9	ASSLGGLGQPQH
TRBD1	TRBV24-1	ATSAGQGNSPLH
TRBD2	TRBV24-1	ATSSAGGPGEQF
TRBD2	TRBV27	AVLLAGFYEQY
TRBD2	TRBV2	ASCPLAGGEETQY
.	TRBV24-1	ATSELGISEANEQF
TRBD2	TRBV18	ASSPFSGSYEQY
.	TRBV11-3	ASSLTFSSYEQY
TRBD1	TRBV7-9	ASSGTGGTEAF
.	TRBV19	ASSIPGVGNQPQH
.	TRBV4-2	ASTRDRSYNSPLH
TRBD2	TRBV4-2	ASSQATSGNTDTQY
.	TRBV19	ASSRASDRTDTQY
TRBD1	TRBV18	ASSSLQGQGRSGANVLT
.	TRBV5-1	ASSFEGSGNEQF
TRBD2	TRBV27	ASRKSGRGVQTQY
TRBD1	TRBV18	ASSPQGQGASYEQY
TRBD1	TRBV7-8	ASSLGPQGVSY
.	TRBV3-1/TRBV3-2	ASSYRSGTHYEQY
TRBD1	TRBV18	ASSPEKDREGQPQH
.	TRBV6-5	ASTEGGVLNTIY
TRBD1	TRBV7-9	ASSPRSGQGHEQY
TRBD2	TRBV29-1	SVEGLAGGEAYNEQF
TRBD1	TRBV18	ASSPRTGGNTGELF
TRBD1	TRBV10-3	AISDGTAQETQY
.	TRBV5-4	ASSLGSPRIDYNEQF
.	TRBV3-1/TRBV3-2	ASRRGPNTGELF
TRBD2	TRBV7-3	ASSLGLAIDTQY
TRBD1	TRBV6-5	ASSLQGALNEKLF
TRBD2	TRBV29-1	SVRTSGKGEQY
TRBD2	TRBV7-6	ASSPTGTSKETQY
TRBD2	TRBV9	ASSLGLAGTEHEQF